Below, one T cell receptor beta chain is given with its context. The antigen remains unidentified. The data stem from a study of cytomegalovirus exposure and HLA in healthy donors. Study-wide results and limits: In a later analysis, about 17,000 TCR beta sequences were associated with HLA alleles at 0.05 false discovery rate. Among the CMV-associated chains, a few were confirmed in vitro as specific for CMV antigens. There were some V segments, including TRBV6-2 and TRBV6-3, excluded as indistinguishable.

PCR used 60 Vbeta primers and 13 Jbeta primers. TCRdb keeps only in-frame clones here, not all; method: immunoSEQ multiplex PCR. There are 150,000 to 200,000 clones in the sample; around 83% occur only once, and 0.9% to 1.2% lies in the top ten. Trimming removed 0 bases at V and 4 bases at J, with 5 bases between. CDR1 and CDR2 (germline): SGHTS, YDEGEE. The CDR3 spans 13 residues. The clonotype was recovered from a woman aged 40 to 50 in good health and CMV-seronegative. Sequences were obtained from PBMCs. The rearrangement links TRBV5-8 to TRBJ1-5; D remains ambiguous. Written as DNA, the CDR3 is TGTGCCAGCAGCTTGGACGGGAATCAGCCCCAGCATTTT. It specifies CASSLDGNQPQHF.